This section outlines one T cell receptor beta chain sequence together with its context. The antigen is not known. The read ends 3 residues early relative to the CDR3; the germline J gene fills the gap. The source of the sample is a study of T cells in women clearing cervical HPV infection. Points from the study as a whole: CIN3+ cases had significantly higher TCR repertoire richness than controls, but evenness did not differ.

Average input was around 1,300 ng genomic DNA for immunoSEQ TCR beta CDR3 amplification. Only in-frame clones appear in the TCRdb table, and some are missing; sequencing was by immunoSEQ multiplex PCR. This sample's table reports 30,000 to 35,000 clones. Prevalent HPV16 infections were excluded; only incident single HPV16 infections included. The germline CDR1 and CDR2 sequences are SGHKS and YYEKEE (reference sequence). The CDR3 covers 14 residues. With 0 bases removed from V and 6 bases from J, the gap between germline ends came to 7 bases. The sample was blood buffy coat. This TCR was sampled from a woman between 18 and 69 years old with a cervical HPV16 infection that either progressed to CIN3+ or cleared (not recorded which). The chain recombines TRBV5-5 with TRBJ1-6, with unresolved D. CDR3 sequence reads: CASSLGGFNSPLHF. The part of the CDR3 DNA that was read is TGTGCCAGCAGCTTGGGAGGGTTTAATTCACCC.